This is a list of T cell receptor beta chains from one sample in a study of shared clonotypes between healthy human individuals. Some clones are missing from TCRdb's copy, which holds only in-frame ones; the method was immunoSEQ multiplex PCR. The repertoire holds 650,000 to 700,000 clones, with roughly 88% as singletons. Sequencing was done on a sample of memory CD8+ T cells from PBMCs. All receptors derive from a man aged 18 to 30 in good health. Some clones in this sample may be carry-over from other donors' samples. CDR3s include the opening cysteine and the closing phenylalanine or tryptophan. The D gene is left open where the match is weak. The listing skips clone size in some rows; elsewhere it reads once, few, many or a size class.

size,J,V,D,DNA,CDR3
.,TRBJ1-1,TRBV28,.,TGTGCCAGCAGTTTGCGGGGTCCCGCGAACACTGAAGCTTTCTTT,CASSLRGPANTEAFF
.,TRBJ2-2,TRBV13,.,TGTGCCAGCAGCTTAGCGTTCGCCACCGGGGAGCTGTTTTTT,CASSLAFATGELFF
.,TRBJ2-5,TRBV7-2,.,TGTGCCAGCACCGAGGCCCCACTAGGGCGAGAGACCCAGTACTTC,CASTEAPLGRETQYF
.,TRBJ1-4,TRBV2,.,TGTGCCAGCAGTGACACTAATGAAAAACTGTTTTTT,CASSDTNEKLFF
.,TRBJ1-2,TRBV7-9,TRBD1,TGTGCCAGCAGCTGGAATGACAGGGCTAACTATGGCTACACCTTC,CASSWNDRANYGYTF
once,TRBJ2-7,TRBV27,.,TGTGCCAGCGGGTCCTTGACAGGTAGGAACGAGCAGTACTTC,CASGSLTGRNEQYF
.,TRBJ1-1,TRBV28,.,TGTGCCAGCAGTTTTGTACGGAGAACTGAAGCTTTCTTT,CASSFVRRTEAFF
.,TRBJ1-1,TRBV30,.,TGTGCCTGGAGTGGTTTCGGGGGGCAAGTCGAAGCTTTCTTT,CAWSGFGGQVEAFF
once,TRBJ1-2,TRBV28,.,TGTGCCAGCAGTTTCCCTACAGGGTACTATGGCTACACCTTC,CASSFPTGYYGYTF
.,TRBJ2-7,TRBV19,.,TGTGCCAGTAGTTACGGCGGTTGGGCCTACGAGCAGTACTTC,CASSYGGWAYEQYF
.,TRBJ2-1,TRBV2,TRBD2,TGTGCCAGCAGCGAACCGGGACTAGCGCCGCAGTTCTTC,CASSEPGLAPQFF
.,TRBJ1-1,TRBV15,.,TGTGCCACCAGCAGGGGGGCAGGGGAGGGCACTGAAGCTTTCTTT,CATSRGAGEGTEAFF
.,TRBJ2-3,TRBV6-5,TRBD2,TGTGCCAGCAGTTCCCTAGCGGGGGGCTGGGAAGATACGCAGTATTTT,CASSSLAGGWEDTQYF
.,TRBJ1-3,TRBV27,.,TGTGCCAGCAGTTGGGGGGGCGCGGGAAACACCATATATTTT,CASSWGGAGNTIYF
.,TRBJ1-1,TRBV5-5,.,TGTGCCAGCAGCTTAGGGGTTACTGAAGCTTTCTTT,CASSLGVTEAFF
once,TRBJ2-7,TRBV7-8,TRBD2,TGTGCCAGCAGCTTCCTCGGGGGGGAGCAGTACTTC,CASSFLGGEQYF
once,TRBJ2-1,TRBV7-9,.,TGTGCCAGCAGCTTAGCGGTCAGGGTGATCGCCTCCTACAATGAGCAGTTCTTC,CASSLAVRVIASYNEQFF
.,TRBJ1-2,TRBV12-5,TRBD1,TGTGCTAGTGGACATGGGACAGGGACGGACTATGGCTACACCTTC,CASGHGTGTDYGYTF
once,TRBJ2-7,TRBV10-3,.,TGTGCCATCAGTGAGTCGGTTGAGTACGAGCAGTACTTC,CAISESVEYEQYF
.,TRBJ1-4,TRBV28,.,.,CASSSSTERNRLFF
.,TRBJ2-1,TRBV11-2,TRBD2,TGTGCCAGCAGCCCGAACCCCGCGGGAGGGCCGGGCAATGAGCAGTTCTTC,CASSPNPAGGPGNEQFF
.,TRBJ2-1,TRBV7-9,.,TGTGCCAGCAGCTTAGTGAGGGAACAGTTCTTC,CASSLVREQFF
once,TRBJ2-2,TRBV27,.,TGTGCCAGCAACATCCGCATAGGGGCCGGGGAGCTGTTTTTT,CASNIRIGAGELFF
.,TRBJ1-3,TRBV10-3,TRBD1,TGTGCCATCAGTGGGACAGGGGGCTTGGTAAGAAACACCATATATTTT,CAISGTGGLVRNTIYF
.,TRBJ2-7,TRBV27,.,TGTGCCAGCAGTTTATCGGCAGGGGACCGCTTCTCCTACGAGCAGTACTTC,CASSLSAGDRFSYEQYF
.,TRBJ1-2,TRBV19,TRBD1,TGTGCCAGTAGTATAGATGGGGACAGCTATGGCTACACCTTC,CASSIDGDSYGYTF
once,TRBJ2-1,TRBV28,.,TGTGCCAGCAGTTTAACGGCGAGCTCCTACAATGAGCAGTTCTTC,CASSLTASSYNEQFF
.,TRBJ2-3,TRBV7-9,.,TGTGCCAGCAGCTTACCGGGAATTGGTACAGATACGCAGTATTTT,CASSLPGIGTDTQYF
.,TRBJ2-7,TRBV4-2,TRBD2,TGTGCCAGCAGCCAACGATCGGGACTAGCGGCCTACGAGCAGTACTTC,CASSQRSGLAAYEQYF
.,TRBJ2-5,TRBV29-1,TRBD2,TGCAGCGTTGGGAGACTAGCGGGAGTAGCAGGAGAGACCCAGTACTTC,CSVGRLAGVAGETQYF
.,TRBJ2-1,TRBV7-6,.,TGTGCCAGCAGCTTATTGGGCTTTCGGGATGAGCAGTTCTTC,CASSLLGFRDEQFF
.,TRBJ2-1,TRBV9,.,TGTGCCAGCAGCGCCCATCCCGATGAGCAGTTCTTC,CASSAHPDEQFF
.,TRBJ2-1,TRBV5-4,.,TGTGCCAGCAGCCCGGGAGTAGCCTACAATGAGCAGTTCTTC,CASSPGVAYNEQFF
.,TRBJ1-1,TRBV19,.,TGTGCCAGTTCGGGGGCCAGGAACACTGAAGCTTTCTTT,CASSGARNTEAFF
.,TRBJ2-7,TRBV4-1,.,TGCGCCAGCGCGATACTCTGGAGCTCCTACGAGCAGTACTTC,CASAILWSSYEQYF
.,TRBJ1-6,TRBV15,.,TGTGCCACCAGCAGAGACAGGGGTGTCAATTCACCCCTCCACTTT,CATSRDRGVNSPLHF
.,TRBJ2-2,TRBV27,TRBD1,TGTGCCAGCAGTTCCGGGACAGGGGTTACCGGGGAGCTGTTTTTT,CASSSGTGVTGELFF
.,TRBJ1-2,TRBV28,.,TGTGCCAGCAGTTTTTATGACAGTACCTATGGCTACACCTTC,CASSFYDSTYGYTF
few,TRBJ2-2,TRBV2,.,TGTGCCAGCACCGAGGGTAGCGGTCTAAACACCGGGGAGCTGTTTTTT,CASTEGSGLNTGELFF
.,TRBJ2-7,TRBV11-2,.,TGTGCCAGCAGCTCTCCGGACGGCCCACACTACGAGCAGTACTTC,CASSSPDGPHYEQYF
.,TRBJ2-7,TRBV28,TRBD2,TGTGCCAGCAGATCGCGGGGGTCCCCCTACGAGCAGTACTTC,CASRSRGSPYEQYF
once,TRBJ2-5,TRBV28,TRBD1,TGTGCCAGCAGTTTATTATGGGACAGCTTCGGGAAAGAGACCCAGTACTTC,CASSLLWDSFGKETQYF
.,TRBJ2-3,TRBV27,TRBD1,TGTGCCAGCAGTTTATCCCCGGGACAGTTGCTTCCCACAGATACGCAGTATTTT,CASSLSPGQLLPTDTQYF
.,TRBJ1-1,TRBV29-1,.,TGCAGCGCGAAGGGATCACCTTTAGGAACTGAAGCTTTCTTT,CSAKGSPLGTEAFF
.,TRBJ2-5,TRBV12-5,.,TGTGCTAGTGGTTTGGGAACCCCGGGGTCTGGAGGCCAAGAGACCCAGTACTTC,CASGLGTPGSGGQETQYF
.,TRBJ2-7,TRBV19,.,TGTGCCAGTAGTCCCGGCGCTAGCGTCGTGTACGAGCAGTACTTC,CASSPGASVVYEQYF
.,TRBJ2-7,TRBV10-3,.,TGTGCCATCAGTGAGGTTGGGACGCCGACCTACGAGCAGTACTTC,CAISEVGTPTYEQYF
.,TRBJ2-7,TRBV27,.,TGTGCCAGCAGGTTAGCGGCAAACGCCCCCTACGAGCAGTACTTC,CASRLAANAPYEQYF
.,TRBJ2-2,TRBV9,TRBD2,TGTGCCAGCAGCGTAAGGAGCGGGAGAGGGACCGGGGAGCTGTTTTTT,CASSVRSGRGTGELFF
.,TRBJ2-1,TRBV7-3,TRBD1,TGTGCCAGCAGCTTATCTCAGGGGGTCTACAATGAGCAGTTCTTC,CASSLSQGVYNEQFF
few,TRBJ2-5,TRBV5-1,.,TGCGCCAGCCTCGGGCAAACCAGGGGCGAGACCCAGTACTTC,CASLGQTRGETQYF
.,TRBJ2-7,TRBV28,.,TGTGCCAGCCACCGGACGGCTTACGAGCAGTACTTC,CASHRTAYEQYF
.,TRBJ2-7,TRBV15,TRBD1,TGTGCCACCAGCAGGTCGGGACAGGTCGGGTTCTTGGACTTC,CATSRSGQVGFLDF
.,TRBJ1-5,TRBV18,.,TGTGCCAGCTCACCCTTGGACAGCCCCAATCAGCCCCAGCATTTT,CASSPLDSPNQPQHF
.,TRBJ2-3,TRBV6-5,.,TGTGCCAGCAGTTACGTTTCGGGCACAGATACGCAGTATTTT,CASSYVSGTDTQYF
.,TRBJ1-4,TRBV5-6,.,TGTGCCAGCAGCTTAGGGGCAGGGGAAAAACTGTTTTTT,CASSLGAGEKLFF
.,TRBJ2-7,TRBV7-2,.,TGTGCCAGCAGCTTAGGGGGCCCGGGGTACGAGCAGTACTTC,CASSLGGPGYEQYF
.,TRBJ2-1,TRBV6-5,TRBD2,TGTGCCAGCAGACACACTAGCGGGGTCTACAATGAGCAGTTCTTC,CASRHTSGVYNEQFF
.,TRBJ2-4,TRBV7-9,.,TGTGCCAGCAGCAGGTGGGAAGGGATCACGGGGAACATTCAGTACTTC,CASSRWEGITGNIQYF